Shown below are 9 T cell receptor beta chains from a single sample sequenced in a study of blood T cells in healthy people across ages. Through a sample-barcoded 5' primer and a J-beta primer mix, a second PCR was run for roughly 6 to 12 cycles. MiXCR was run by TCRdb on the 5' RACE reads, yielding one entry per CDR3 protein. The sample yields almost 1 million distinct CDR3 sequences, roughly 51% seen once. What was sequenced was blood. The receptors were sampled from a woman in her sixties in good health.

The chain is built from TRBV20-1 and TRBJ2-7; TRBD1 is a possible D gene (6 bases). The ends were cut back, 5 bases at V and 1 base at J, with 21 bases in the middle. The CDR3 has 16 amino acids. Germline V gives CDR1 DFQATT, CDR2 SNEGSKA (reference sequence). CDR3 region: CSAFVSGGKKSYEQYF. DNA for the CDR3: TGCAGTGCTTTCGTCAGTGGGGGCAAGAAATCCTACGAGCAGTACTTC.

CDR3 amino acids: CASSRTVTSSYEQYF. The CDR3 region has the DNA TGTGCCAGCAGCCGGACAGTTACTAGCTCCTACGAGCAGTACTTC. V is TRBV7-2 and J is TRBJ2-7; the D gene is possibly TRBD1 (6 bases). The CDR3 is 15 residues long. Germline V gene data show CDR1 as SGHTA and CDR2 as FQGNSA. Trimming pared 5 bases from V and 0 bases from J, leaving 14 bases between.

The CDR3 bases are TGTGCCAGCAGCCAAGATCAGCCCGGGTATCAAGCCAAAAACATTCAGTACTTC. It codes for CASSQDQPGYQAKNIQYF. The chain carries TRBV4-2 and TRBJ2-4; D is unresolved. V gave up 0 bases and J gave up 0 bases, with 15 bases separating them. The CDR3 loop spans 18 amino acids. CDR1 and CDR2 from the germline V gene are LGHNA and YNFKEQ.

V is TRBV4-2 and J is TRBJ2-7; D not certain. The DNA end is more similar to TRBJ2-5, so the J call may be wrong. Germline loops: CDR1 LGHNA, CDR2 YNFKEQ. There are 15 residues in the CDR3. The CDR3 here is CASSQGARVRETQYF. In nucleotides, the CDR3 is TGTGCCAGCAGCCAAGGGGCCAGAGTTCGAGAGACCCAGTACTTC.

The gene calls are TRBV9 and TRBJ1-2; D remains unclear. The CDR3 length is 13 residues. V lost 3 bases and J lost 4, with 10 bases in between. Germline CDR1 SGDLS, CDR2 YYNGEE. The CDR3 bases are TGTGCCAGCAGCGCTGACGGCCTCTATGGCTACACCTTC. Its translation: CASSADGLYGYTF.

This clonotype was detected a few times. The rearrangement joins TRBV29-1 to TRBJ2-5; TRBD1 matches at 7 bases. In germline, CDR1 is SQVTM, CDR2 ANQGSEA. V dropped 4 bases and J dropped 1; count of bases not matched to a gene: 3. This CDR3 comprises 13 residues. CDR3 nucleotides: TGCAGCGTTGCGGGACAGATCCAAGAGACCCAGTACTTC. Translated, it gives CSVAGQIQETQYF.

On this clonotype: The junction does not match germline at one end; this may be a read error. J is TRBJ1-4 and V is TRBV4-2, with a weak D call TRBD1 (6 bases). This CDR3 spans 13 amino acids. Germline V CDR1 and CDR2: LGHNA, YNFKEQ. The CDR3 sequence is CATSQEGDEKLFF. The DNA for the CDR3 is TGTGCCACCAGCCAAGAGGGGGATGAAAAACTGTTTTTT.

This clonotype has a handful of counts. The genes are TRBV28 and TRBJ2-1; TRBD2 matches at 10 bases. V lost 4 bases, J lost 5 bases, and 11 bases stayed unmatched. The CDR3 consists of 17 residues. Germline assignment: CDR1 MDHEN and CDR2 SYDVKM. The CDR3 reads CASSSNRLAGKHNEQFF. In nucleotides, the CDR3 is TGTGCCAGCAGTTCCAATAGACTAGCGGGTAAACACAATGAGCAGTTCTTC.

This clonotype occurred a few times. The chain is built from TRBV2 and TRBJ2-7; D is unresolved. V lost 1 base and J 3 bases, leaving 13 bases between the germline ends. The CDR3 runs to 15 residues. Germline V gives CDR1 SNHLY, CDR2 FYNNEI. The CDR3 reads CASSEDSFLNYEQYF. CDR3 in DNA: TGTGCCAGCAGTGAAGATAGCTTCCTAAACTACGAGCAGTACTTC.